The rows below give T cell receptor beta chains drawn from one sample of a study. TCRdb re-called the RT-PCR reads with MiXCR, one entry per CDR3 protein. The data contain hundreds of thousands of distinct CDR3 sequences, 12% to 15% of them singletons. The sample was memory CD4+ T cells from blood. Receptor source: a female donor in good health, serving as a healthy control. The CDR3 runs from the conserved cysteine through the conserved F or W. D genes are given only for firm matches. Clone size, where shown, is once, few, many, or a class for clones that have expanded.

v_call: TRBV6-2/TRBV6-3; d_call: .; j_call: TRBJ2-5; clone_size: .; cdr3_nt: TGTGCCAGCAGTTACACGCTAGCGAAGGGGGAGACCCAGTACTTC; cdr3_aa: CASSYTLAKGETQYF
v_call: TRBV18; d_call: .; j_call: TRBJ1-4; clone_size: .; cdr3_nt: TGTGCCAGCTCACCGCAGGGTCGCACTAATGAAAAACTGTTTTTT; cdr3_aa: CASSPQGRTNEKLFF
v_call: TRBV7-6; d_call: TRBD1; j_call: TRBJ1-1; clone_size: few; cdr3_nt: TGTGCCAGCAGCGCGGGACAGGGGCTGGGAGCTTTCTTT; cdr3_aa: CASSAGQGLGAFF
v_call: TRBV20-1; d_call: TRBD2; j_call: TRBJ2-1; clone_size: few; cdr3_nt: TGCAGTGCTAGAGCGGGAGGTCACCATGAGCAGTTCTTC; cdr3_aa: CSARAGGHHEQFF
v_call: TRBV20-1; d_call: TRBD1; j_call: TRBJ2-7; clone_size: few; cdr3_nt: TGCAGTGCTCGAAAGAGACAGGGGTGGATGGAAAGTGAGCAGTACTTC; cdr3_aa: CSARKRQGWMESEQYF
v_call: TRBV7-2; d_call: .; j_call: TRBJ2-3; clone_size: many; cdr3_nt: TGTGCCAGCAGCCCGCTAGGTCTGGGCACAGATACGCAGTATTTT; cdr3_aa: CASSPLGLGTDTQYF
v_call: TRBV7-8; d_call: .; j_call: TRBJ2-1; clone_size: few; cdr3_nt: TGTGCCAGCAGCTTAGTGTCGGCCTCCTACAATGAGCAGTTCTTC; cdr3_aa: CASSLVSASYNEQFF
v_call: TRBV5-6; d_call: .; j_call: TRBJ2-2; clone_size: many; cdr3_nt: TGTGCCAGCAGCTCAAACCGCGGGACAGCCGGGGAGCTGTTTTTT; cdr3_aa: CASSSNRGTAGELFF
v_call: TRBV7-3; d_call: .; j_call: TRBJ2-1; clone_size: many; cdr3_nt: TGTGCCAGCAGCTTACTGGTTCAGGGTTTGGGCAATGAGCAGTTCTTC; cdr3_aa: CASSLLVQGLGNEQFF
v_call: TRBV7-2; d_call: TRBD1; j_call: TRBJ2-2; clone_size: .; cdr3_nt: TGTGCCAGCAGCTTAGCGCCACAGGGGACCGGCGGGGAGCTGTTTTTT; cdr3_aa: CASSLAPQGTGGELFF
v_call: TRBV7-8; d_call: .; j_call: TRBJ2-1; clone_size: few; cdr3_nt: TGTGCCAGCAGCTTAGGCGGGACAGCCTACTACAATGAGCAGTTCTTC; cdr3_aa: CASSLGGTAYYNEQFF
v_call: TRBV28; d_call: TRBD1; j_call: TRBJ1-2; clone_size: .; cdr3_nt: TGTGCCAGCAGTTTATATGGGACAGGGGGGGTCTATGGCTACACCTTC; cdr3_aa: CASSLYGTGGVYGYTF
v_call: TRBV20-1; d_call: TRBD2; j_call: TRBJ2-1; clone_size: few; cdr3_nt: TGCAGTGCTAATGCGGGAGGGGGAGGCAATGAGCAGTTCTTC; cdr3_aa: CSANAGGGGNEQFF
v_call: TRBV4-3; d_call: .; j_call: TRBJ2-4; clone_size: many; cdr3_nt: TGCGCCAGCAGCCAAGATCCGGGGGGCCGGGTAGCCAAAAACATTCAGTACTTC; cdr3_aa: CASSQDPGGRVAKNIQYF
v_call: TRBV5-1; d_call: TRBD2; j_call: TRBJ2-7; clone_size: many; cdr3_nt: TGCGCCAGCAGCAGGGGACTAGCGGCCCTAGGGTCGGCCTACGAGCAGTACTTC; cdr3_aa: CASSRGLAALGSAYEQYF
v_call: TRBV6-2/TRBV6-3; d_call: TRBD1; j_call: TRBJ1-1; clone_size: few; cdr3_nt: TGTGCCAGCAGTTACGCGCACAGGGGGAACACTGAAGCTTTCTTT; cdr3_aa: CASSYAHRGNTEAFF
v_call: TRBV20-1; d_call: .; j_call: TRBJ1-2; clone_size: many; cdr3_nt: TGCAGTGCTAGAGTCGGGGGCTCAGCGATCTATGGCTACACCTTC; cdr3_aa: CSARVGGSAIYGYTF
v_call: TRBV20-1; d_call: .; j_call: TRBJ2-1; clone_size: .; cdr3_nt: TGCAGTGCTAGAGACCCTCGCGTAAGGGGGGGAGGAGGGGATGAGCAGTTCTTC; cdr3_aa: CSARDPRVRGGGGDEQFF
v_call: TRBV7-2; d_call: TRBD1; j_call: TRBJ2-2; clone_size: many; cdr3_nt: TGTGCCAGCAGCCTATTAGGGGACAGCACCGGGGAGCTGTTTTTT; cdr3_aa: CASSLLGDSTGELFF
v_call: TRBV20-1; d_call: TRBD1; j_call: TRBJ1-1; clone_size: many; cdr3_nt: TGCAGTGCGACCCCAGGGGGGGGATTGTGGAGTGAAGCTTTCTTT; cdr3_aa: CSATPGGGLWSEAFF
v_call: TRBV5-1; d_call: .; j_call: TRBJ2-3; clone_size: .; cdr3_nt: TGCGCCAGCCCCCTGGGCCACTCGCAGTATTTT; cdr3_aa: CASPLGHSQYF
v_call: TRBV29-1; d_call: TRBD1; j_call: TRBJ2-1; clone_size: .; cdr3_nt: TGCAGCGCCTCGACAGGGAAGTCTAATGAGCAGTTCTTC; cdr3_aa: CSASTGKSNEQFF